Each of the 14 T cell receptor beta chains below was sequenced from the same sample in a study of shared clonotypes between healthy human individuals. Positive CCR7 selection of CD45RO-negative cells yielded the naive CD8 cells, and terminally differentiated effector memory CD45RA+ cells were excluded. Sequenced by immunoSEQ multiplex PCR; TCRdb stores in-frame clones only, minus some. The sample includes about 600,000 clones, roughly 98% of them seen just once. Sequenced material: naive CD8+ T cells sorted from blood. The receptors here all came from a man aged 25 to 45 in good health.

This clone was detected once. V usage is TRBV4-1 and J usage is TRBJ2-7; tentatively, D is TRBD2 (5 bases). This CDR3 contains 15 residues. Germline assignment: CDR1 MGHRA and CDR2 YSYEKL. Trimming shortened V by 0 bases and J by 3 bases, and 12 bases separated the two germline ends. The CDR3 loop reads CASSQEASMYYEQYF. The CDR3, as DNA: TGCGCCAGCAGCCAAGAAGCTAGCATGTACTACGAGCAGTACTTC.

A word on this clone: The sample carries other DNA sequences with the same CDR3. The V gene is TRBV7-2, the J gene TRBJ2-1; D is ambiguous. V gave up 1 base and J gave up 3 bases, with 4 bases separating them. In germline, CDR1 is SGHTA, CDR2 FQGNSA. The length of the CDR3 is 13 residues. This chain's CDR3 is CASSLGLYNEQFF. Here the CDR3 DNA reads TGTGCCAGCAGCTTAGGACTCTACAATGAGCAGTTCTTC.

The chain joins TRBV9 to TRBJ1-2; D gene uncertain. Trimming cost V 5 bases and J 8 bases, with 10 bases left between them. In germline, CDR1 is SGDLS, CDR2 YYNGEE. The CDR3 is made up of 11 amino acids. CDR3 sequence: CASRGGPGYTF. In DNA form, the CDR3 reads TGTGCCAGCAGAGGCGGTCCAGGCTACACCTTC.

The chain couples TRBV13 to TRBJ1-1, with 7 positions matching TRBD1. V was pared by 3 bases and J by 1 base, with 29 bases of the junction left unmatched. Germline V gene sequence: CDR1 PRHDT, CDR2 FYEKMQ (reference sequence). This CDR3 is 23 amino acids long. The CDR3 loop reads CASSLWTGGPWQALGTANTEAFF. The CDR3 DNA follows: TGTGCCAGCAGCTTGTGGACAGGAGGGCCTTGGCAGGCGTTGGGGACAGCGAACACTGAAGCTTTCTTT.

The V gene is TRBV7-8, the J gene TRBJ2-1; D remains unclear. The CDR3 covers 15 residues. Trimming pared 6 bases from V and 0 bases from J, leaving 12 bases between. The germline V gene has CDR1 SGHVS and CDR2 FQNEAQ. In DNA, the CDR3 is TGTGCCAGCAGTGATATCAGTAGCTCCTACAATGAGCAGTTCTTC. This encodes CASSDISSSYNEQFF.

Turning to this clone: The same CDR3 can be traced to other DNA sequences in this sample. This chain uses TRBV29-1 with TRBJ2-1; TRBD2 agrees at 8 bases. The CDR3 totals 15 residues. Germline assignment: CDR1 SQVTM and CDR2 ANQGSEA. V was pared by 1 base and J by 0 bases, with 2 bases of the junction left unmatched. The CDR3 here is CSVEGTSGSYNEQFF. In DNA, the CDR3 is TGCAGCGTTGAAGGAACTAGCGGCTCCTACAATGAGCAGTTCTTC.

V gene TRBV10-2 combines with J gene TRBJ2-2; D is undetermined. The CDR3 totals 16 residues. Trimming shortened V by 7 bases and J by 6 bases, and 21 bases separated the two germline ends. Germline assignment: CDR1 WSHSY and CDR2 SAAADI. CDR3 protein: CASNDPDRTPAGELFF. The CDR3 DNA reads as TGCGCCAGCAATGACCCGGACCGAACCCCGGCCGGGGAGCTGTTTTTT.

V usage is TRBV2 and J usage is TRBJ2-4; D remains unclear. Germline lookup yields CDR1 SNHLY and CDR2 FYNNEI. This CDR3 region has 16 residues. Trimming cost V 7 bases and J 0 bases, with 16 bases left between them. The chain's CDR3 is CASTGPGILAKNIQYF. CDR3 DNA: TGTGCCAGCACGGGTCCAGGCATCTTAGCCAAAAACATTCAGTACTTC.

The J gene is TRBJ2-1, the V gene TRBV27, with 8 bases aligning to TRBD2. Germline CDR1 and CDR2: MNHEY and SMNVEV (reference sequence). This CDR3 comprises 15 residues. After removal of 6 bases from V and 5 bases from J, the junction contained 9 bases not matched to a gene. The CDR3 DNA sequence: TGTGCCAGCAGGACTAGCGCGAGCTATGACAATGAGCAGTTCTTC. Encoded protein: CASRTSASYDNEQFF.

The gene calls are TRBV6-5 and TRBJ1-4, with D tentatively TRBD1 (5 bases). CDR3 size: 13 residues. V lost 8 bases and J 5 bases, leaving 12 bases between the germline ends. From germline, CDR1 is MNHEY and CDR2 SVGAGI. CDR3 nucleotide sequence: TGTGCCAGCTCAAACGGGGGGAATGAAAAACTGTTTTTT. It specifies CASSNGGNEKLFF.

V gene TRBV19 combines with J gene TRBJ1-5; no clear D gene. Germline V lookup: CDR1 LNHDA, CDR2 SQIVND (reference sequence). The CDR3 extends over 15 amino acids. The ends were cut back, 7 bases at V and 0 bases at J, with 13 bases in the middle. The DNA for the CDR3 is TGTGCCAGTAACTACGGACTAAATAGCAATCAGCCCCAGCATTTT. This encodes CASNYGLNSNQPQHF.

The gene calls are TRBV2 and TRBJ1-1; 9 positions agree with TRBD1. Germline-derived CDR1 and CDR2 are SNHLY and FYNNEI. Trimming removed 6 bases from V and 3 bases from J; junction bases left unmatched: 5. The CDR3 consists of 14 residues. The CDR3 bases are TGTGCCAGCAGGGGGGGACAGGGACACACTGAAGCTTTCTTT. Amino acids: CASRGGQGHTEAFF.

The rearrangement joins TRBV7-9 to TRBJ1-5; D unclear. CDR1 and CDR2 from the germline V gene are SEHNR and FQNEAQ (reference sequence). Trimming removed 1 base at V and 0 bases at J, with 10 bases between. The CDR3 is 16 residues long. The CDR3, as DNA: TGTGCCAGCAGCTTAGGAGGGCCACTTAGCAATCAGCCCCAGCATTTT. Translating it yields CASSLGGPLSNQPQHF.

The V gene is TRBV9, the J gene TRBJ2-7, with 7 bases lining up with TRBD2. Germline CDR1 reads SGDLS; CDR2 reads YYNGEE. The CDR3 is made up of 11 amino acids. After removal of 4 bases from V and 10 bases from J, the junction contained 5 bases not matched to a gene. The CDR3 loop reads CASSPGLGQYF. The CDR3 nucleotides read TGTGCCAGCAGCCCTGGACTAGGACAGTACTTC.